This TCR beta chain was documented in a study of T cells in women clearing cervical HPV infection. About this clone itself: Antigen specificity is unknown. The CDR3 end falls 3 residues outside the read, so it is completed with the germline J gene.

The study's findings and limits: Unknown T-cell numbers per sample may underlie the richness differences.

CDR1 and CDR2 from the germline V gene are LNHDA and SQIVND (reference sequence). CDR3 length: 15 amino acids. V was pared by 5 bases and J by 1 base, with 14 bases between. Libraries were prepared by immunoSEQ multiplex PCR; TCRdb keeps only in-frame clonotypes and omits some of them. The ten top clones account for about 8.8%, within a sample of about 22,000 clones. The chain combines TRBV19 with TRBJ1-1, with a possible D match to TRBD1 (5 bases). This clonotype was sampled from a woman aged 18-70 years with a cervical HPV16 infection that either progressed to CIN3+ or cleared (not recorded which). Sequenced input: blood buffy coat. The sequenced part of the CDR3 DNA is TGTGCCAGTAGTGACCTTGGACATAAGAACACTGAA. Amino acid sequence: CASSDLGHKNTE. The CDR3 in its entirety is CASSDLGHKNTEAFF.